This T cell receptor beta chain emerged from a study of blood T cell repertoires in COVID-19. Study-wide context: From the United States, Italy and Spain came samples of acute and convalescent COVID-19. Nucleic acid was either cDNA or gDNA, and it came from T cells, B-cell-depleted T cells, or PBMCs.

This CDR3 contains 16 residues. Unmatched junction bases numbered 5, after V lost 3 bases and J lost 1 base. Germline V lookup: CDR1 LGHDT, CDR2 YNNKEL (reference sequence). The data were produced by immunoSEQ multiplex PCR, yet TCRdb's version contains in-frame clones alone and is incomplete. The sample records fewer than 40,000 clones, 80% to 90% being singletons. Sequenced material: peripheral blood. The chain couples TRBV3-1 (or the pseudogene TRBV3-2) to TRBJ2-1; TRBD2 agrees at 8 bases. The TCR originated in a woman between 65 and 79 years old with active COVID-19. The CDR3 DNA sequence: TGTGCCAGCAGCCAGGTAGCGGGGATTTCCTACAATGAGCAGTTCTTC. This codes for CASSQVAGISYNEQFF.